Here is one T cell receptor (beta chain) with its context. There is no known antigen for this receptor. The record has no base qualities; no much larger clone is one base away. Library prep was done by the immunoSEQ multiplex PCR assay. For the multiplex PCR, a mixture combining 60 forward primers for TCR Vbeta segments and 13 reverse primers for TCR Jbeta segments was used. Amplification of the CDR3 region of rearranged TCR beta genes was performed with a multiplex PCR assay on genomic DNA. Amplified TCR beta libraries were sequenced as 87-base-pair reads on the Illumina HiSeq System. The paper's processing steps were these. A later analysis counted about 76 million unique TCR beta chains across the roughly 700 repertoires, and some 11 million of these chains were shared by at least two donors. Raw reads were error-corrected and collapsed into unique sequences with a nearest-neighbor algorithm that merged closely related sequences to remove PCR and sequencing errors. To assign V, D and J gene segments, CDR3 sequences were aligned to IMGT reference sequences. For a sequence to be retained, at least a six-nucleotide match to both a V gene segment and a J gene segment was required. Rearrangements were called productive when the CDR3 lacked stop codons and stayed in frame with V and J; all others were non-productive. Following IMGT convention, CDR3 was defined as the stretch from the second conserved V-encoded cysteine up to the conserved J-encoded phenylalanine. The earlier analysis of more than 450 of the donors excluded sequences that lacked an unambiguous match to a single V gene segment. An earlier analysis of a few hundred of the donors called V segments functional above 56.7% productive rearrangements and segregating when the between-donor standard deviation exceeded 5%. A statistical classification framework was built for diagnosing cytomegalovirus status from the catalog of TCR beta chain sequences. In a later analysis, TCR nucleotide sequences were compared against IMGT/GENE-DB human TR gene sequences so that V and J genes could be assigned. Using the TCRdist pipeline, a later analysis assigned CDR3 sequences along with most-parsimonious VDJ recombination scenarios. In a later analysis, each TCR beta chain was defined by its CDR3 amino acid sequence together with its V-gene family, and reads without a unique V-gene family were excluded. To address suspected cross-contamination and a sequencing artifact, a later analysis removed over 500 highly shared, low-generation-probability nucleotide sequences. A later analysis calculated a clonal expansion index for each public chain from normalized within-repertoire ranks of inferred template counts. A later analysis computed generation probabilities with a VDJ recombination model fitted to out-of-frame rearrangements, and checked the results against IGoR. In a later analysis, TCR-TCR, TCR-HLA and TCR-CMV co-occurrence was scored with hypergeometric tests, and a repertoire-size bias correction was applied to TCR pairs. To estimate false discovery rates, a later analysis permuted the HLA or CMV assignments 20 times. In a later analysis, co-occurring TCRs were grouped using DBSCAN, and TCRdist sequence similarity was added for clustering within HLA-allele-positive subsets. Co-occurrence clustering excluded repertoires with fewer than 30,000 or more than 120,000 public chains, plus five with anomalous nucleotide sharing. The table was pulled from immuneACCESS by TCRdb, which kept in-frame rearrangements only. Such tables lose some clones; where checked, under half of the loss comes from unresolved V genes, and the rest has no known cause. The V and J calls and the clone size are those of that table, but D and trimming were determined from the DNA. This sample comprises approximately 160,000 clones, 75% to 80% of them detected only once. 0.66% of the sample is taken by the ten largest.

The CDR1 and CDR2 encoded by the germline V gene are LGHNA and YNFKEQ. From the cysteine up to the phenylalanine, the CDR3 has a length of 17 residues. Just CDR3 DNA is preserved here, 51 bases in frame from base 1. V is pruned by 1 base and J by 7 bases, leaving 13 bases of the junction without a gene match. In total, roughly 670 healthy bone marrow donors made up the cohort. At the time of sampling, all cohort members were nominally healthy, though unrecorded immune exposures were likely present. The donor tested CMV seronegative, placing the donor among the 350 to 400 seronegative members of the cohort. Each donor provided a peripheral blood sample, and peripheral blood mononuclear cells were used for TCR beta sequencing. The Qiagen DNeasy Blood Extraction Kit was used to extract genomic DNA from the blood cell samples. This sample was included in a study of cytomegalovirus exposure and HLA in healthy donors (TCRdb year 2017). About the study as a whole: An earlier analysis of approximately 600 of the donors reported 250 to 300 Gb of sequence data and about 100 million unique TCR beta sequences from around 200 million T cells. An early release that covered about 600 HLA-typed donors contained approximately 300 gigabases of sequencing data and around 85 million unique TCR sequences. The genetic ancestry cluster associated with self-reported Caucasian donors included 81% of the roughly 380 genotyped donors. The study aimed to test whether signatures of past pathogen exposure could be identified by cataloging public T cell receptors. The study profiled the T cell repertoires of under 850 subjects by immunosequencing and related them to cytomegalovirus serostatus. Along with the roughly 670-subject first cohort, a separate validation cohort of around 110 different subjects was used. High-throughput TCR immunosequencing, statistical association of individual TCRs with disease status, and machine learning were combined to predict cytomegalovirus infection status. In a later analysis, previously published TCR beta repertoires from 550 to 750 donors were re-analyzed and high-resolution HLA genotyping was added so that TCR occurrence patterns could be studied. The later analysis used no new phenotypic data to find candidate immune exposures, relying instead on TCR beta sequences and their occurrence across donors. To decide whether each TCR beta V gene segment behaved as functional or pseudogenic, an earlier analysis of some 600 of the donors relied on high-throughput TCR beta sequencing. Alongside the repertoire data, information on donor age, sex, ethnicity and CMV serostatus was compiled. Genome-wide SNP genotypes for about 65% of the roughly 670 donors were used in a later genetic analysis, which treated that subset as a discovery cohort. Every repertoire in the discovery cohort had been generated on one and the same sequencing platform. HLA typing covered class I and class II loci at four-digit resolution. The number of typed donors differed by locus: 629-630 for A, B, C, DRB1 and DQB1; some 500 for DQA1; some 610 for DPA1; and some 430 for DPB1. Four to six DR-DQ haplotypes were handled as single units for association and clustering, since linkage in the cohort was strong. Among approximately 370 genotyped donors of the cohort, an average of roughly 230,000 unique TCR beta nucleotide sequences was sequenced per donor, of which approximately 19% were non-productive.

Study-wide findings and limitations: The authors suggested that the approach could potentially be extended to other disease states and immunological phenotypes. In a later analysis, TCR association rates were found to vary across HLA loci, with the most associated TCRs seen for DRB1 alleles and the fewest for HLA-C alleles. CMV serostatus was the only immune exposure information available for the cohort. The classifier was reported to diagnose cytomegalovirus status with high specificity and sensitivity in both the original cohort and the validation cohort. A cluster of highly shared sequence variants was judged likely to be a technical artifact of the sequencing pipeline. Approximately 16 rarely observed V segments, including chromosome 9 orphons, were excluded from the earlier analysis of just under 600 of the donors because counts were too low. Linkage disequilibrium might explain the correlated functional status among segregating V segments, but an unknown experimental factor could not be excluded. In a later genetic analysis, a missense DCLRE1C variant was associated with V-gene and J-gene trimming of TCR beta chains, and the association was replicated in an independent cohort. Most TCR sequences were seen in very few donors, while some public TCRs were found in many individuals. In a later analysis, 15,000 to 20,000 TCR beta sequences were associated with specific HLA alleles at a false discovery rate of 0.05. According to a later genetic analysis, donors in an Asian-associated ancestry cluster had fewer N-insertions in productive TCRs than the approximately 710-donor mean. Presence/absence analyses assumed roughly uniform sequencing depth across donors, an assumption that may not hold. An earlier analysis of 587 of the donors showed that most TCR beta V segments appeared in productive rearrangements either about 87% or about 30% of the time, which broadly matched IMGT annotations. Several of the top co-occurrence clusters appeared to be linked to parvovirus B19, influenza, CMV and Epstein-Barr virus, according to a later analysis. A total of 150 to 200 TCR beta chains were listed by the study as associated with cytomegalovirus. A further reported finding was that TCR beta sequences accurately predicted the HLA-A and HLA-B alleles for most subjects in the first cohort. In this cohort, only TCR beta chains were sequenced, and detectable features were limited by the absence of alpha or paired-chain data. The 87-base-pair reads could not distinguish some IMGT-functional V segments, including TRBV6-2 and TRBV6-3, so those segments were excluded. Compared with equally common non-associated chains, HLA-associated TCR beta chains in a later analysis were more clonally expanded and had lower generation probabilities. When HLA alleles, especially DR and DQ, strongly co-occurred, attributing TCR associations to individual alleles was difficult. HLA typing was unavailable for some donors at each locus, so association tests used only the typed subset. A later analysis found that most CMV-associated TCR beta chains appeared HLA-restricted, with HLA associations seemingly driven largely by CMV exposure. Three of the identified cytomegalovirus-associated TCR beta chains were confirmed in vitro to be specific for cytomegalovirus antigens.

The chain is assembled from TRBV4-2 and TRBJ2-3, and 8 junctional nucleotides match TRBD2. The TCR was taken from a male donor in good health and CMV-seronegative. The sequenced material came from PBMCs. The DNA sequence is given as TGTGCCAGCAGCCAAGGGGGTTTGGAGCGGGAGATTAATACGCAGTATTTT. Its amino acids are CASSQGGLEREINTQYF.